This TCR beta chain was found in a study of blood T cell repertoires in COVID-19 (dated by TCRdb to the early 2020s). Study-level background: Samples covering the acute and convalescent phases of COVID-19 were provided by collaborators in the United States, Italy and Spain. The prospective study material was composed of cDNA or gDNA derived from T cells, B-cell-depleted T cells, or PBMCs. The dataset comprised deeply sampled blood TCRbeta repertoires from subjects exposed to, actively infected with, or recovered from COVID-19. The repertoires were released in a freely available public database meant as a resource for research on the immune response to SARS-CoV-2. Samples were obtained from the ongoing ImmuneRACE study (first 160 participants) and from about 1,300 subjects provided by 6 global collaborators. The sample metadata nearly always contained a de-identified subject ID, COVID-19 status, age in years and sex. Where available, HLA class I and class II types were obtained from metadata supplied by the sample provider rather than from assay-based typing. The investigation overall reported the following: Clinical and demographic metadata were provided uncurated, with the amount varying by source and participant.

TCRbeta CDR3 regions were amplified from genomic DNA using the immunoSEQ Assay, a bias-controlled multiplex PCR. For the original study's pipeline: The number of nucleated cells in each sample was estimated from the amplification of reference gene primers within the assay. Sequence reads were collapsed and filtered to measure the absolute abundance of every unique TCRbeta CDR3 rearrangement. For each sample, productive Simpson clonality was calculated as the square root of Simpson's diversity index over productive rearrangements. TCRdb stores this immuneACCESS table with in-frame sequences only. Part of the clones is absent; in the studies checked, under half of the shortfall reflects unresolved V genes, and no reason is known for the rest. The V and J calls and clone size are taken from that table; D and trimming were inferred from the DNA. The sample table shows about 38,000 clones, and 84% are seen once. Roughly 1.7% of the sample belongs to the ten largest clones.

From the cysteine through the phenylalanine, the CDR3 covers 14 amino acids. The entry retains the CDR3 DNA only, 42 bases that are in frame from base 1. From a lookup of the germline V gene, CDR1 and CDR2 are MNHEY and SVGAGI. Trimming removed 7 bases from V and 7 bases from J; the gene matches leave 7 bases unexplained. In Seattle, one collaborating source enrolled patients while the infection was active and tracked those patients longitudinally over the course of disease. Whole blood was collected in K2EDTA tubes by collaborating institutions according to the institutions' own protocols. For TCRbeta analysis, collaborators shipped samples in one of three forms: frozen whole blood, isolated PBMCs, or DNA extracted from either of those sample types. As to this clone: The clone's antigen remains unknown. No much larger clonotype is one base removed from it; base qualities were not supplied.

This receptor was obtained from a man aged 55-75 years with COVID-19, enrolled during active disease. The chain is encoded by TRBV6-5 joined to TRBJ2-4; the junction holds 10 bases that match TRBD1. The sequenced sample consisted of peripheral blood. In nucleotides, the sequence is TGTGCCAGCACAAGCCCGGACAGGGGGAACATTCAGTACTTC. This encodes CASTSPDRGNIQYF.